These 24 T cell receptor beta chains were sequenced from one sample in a study of T cell clonality in common variable immunodeficiency (dated by TCRdb to the mid-2010s). No antigen has been assigned to these receptors. The library came from the immunoSEQ multiplex PCR assay. The table was pulled from immuneACCESS by TCRdb, which kept in-frame rearrangements only. Such tables lose some clones; where checked, under half of the loss comes from unresolved V genes, and the rest has no known cause. This sample includes roughly 30,000 clones, and none of them was observed just once. The ten largest clones add up to around 3% of the sample. Points the paper makes about the study in general: Fewer deletions and N-nucleotide insertions were reportedly observed in CVID TCRbeta sequences, and highly modified clones with 13 or more V deletions were reportedly absent from CVID TCRbeta sequences.

Sequencing was carried out using peripheral blood mononuclear cells. These receptors all stem from a human donor with common variable immunodeficiency.

This clone was counted at least ten times. Read data end 3 residues before the CDR3 end; the end is taken from the germline J gene. The chain uses TRBV13 and TRBJ2-1; 9 bases fit TRBD2. V was clipped by 2 bases and J by 8 bases; unmatched bases: 10. Germline V CDR1 and CDR2: PRHDT, FYEKMQ (reference sequence). The CDR3 loop spans 16 amino acids. CDR3 sequence reads: CASSLSLLAGIDEQFF. CDR3 DNA, as far as it was read: TGTGCCAGCAGCTTATCTCTGCTAGCGGGAATAGATGAG.

The sample holds many counts of this clone. The read ends 3 residues early relative to the CDR3; the germline J gene fills the gap. The chain joins TRBV18 to TRBJ2-3, with a possible D match to TRBD1 (5 bases). V was trimmed by 2 bases and J by 2 bases, leaving 8 bases between them. The CDR3 spans 14 residues. In germline, CDR1 is KGHSH, CDR2 LQKENI. The CDR3 loop reads CASSPGAVTDTQYF. The CDR3 bases that were read are TGTGCCAGCTCACCAGGGGCAGTCACAGATACG.

This clone has more than one count but fewer than ten. The read ends 3 residues before the CDR3 terminus; that terminus is restored from the germline J gene. V and J are TRBV20-1 and TRBJ2-3; TRBD2 aligns across 10 bases. The CDR3 runs 14 residues. The junction had 6 bases not matched to a gene; V was cut back by 4 bases and J by 5 bases. Looked up from germline, CDR1 is DFQATT and CDR2 is SNEGSKA (reference sequence). The CDR3 region is CSAIPGLALDTQYF. The DNA read from the CDR3 is TGCAGTGCTATTCCGGGACTAGCGTTAGATACG.

This clone was seen a few times. Sequencing ends 3 residues short of the CDR3 end; the germline J gene provides the rest. This chain joins TRBV11-1 and TRBJ1-6; 8 bases map to TRBD1. V trimming: 2 bases; J trimming: 7 bases; junction bases outside the gene matches: 4. The CDR3 consists of 15 residues. Germline assignment: CDR1 SGHAT and CDR2 FQDESV (reference sequence). Incomplete CDR3 DNA: TGTGCCAGCAGCTTATCGAGACAGGGGAATTCACCC. Translation: CASSLSRQGNSP. The CDR3 in full is CASSLSRQGNSPLHF.

This clone has a count of ten or more. With the read ending 3 residues before the CDR3 end, the germline J gene is used to fill in that end. V usage is TRBV20-1 and J usage is TRBJ2-5; the match to TRBD2 covers 15 bases. The germline gives CDR1 DFQATT, CDR2 SNEGSKA (reference sequence). Trimming removed 4 bases from V and 5 bases from J; junction bases left unmatched: 5. The CDR3 has 15 amino acids. Partial CDR3 DNA: TGCAGTGCTAAAACCGGGACTAGCGGGAGGGAGACC. This gives the protein CSAKTGTSGRET. The whole CDR3 region reads CSAKTGTSGRETQYF.

Many counts were recorded for this clone. The read gets to within 3 residues of the CDR3 end, and the germline J gene fills in the rest. V usage is TRBV5-6 and J usage is TRBJ2-7; no reliable D call. CDR3 length: 12 residues. Germline assignment: CDR1 SGHDT and CDR2 YYEEEE. The V and J ends lost 5 bases and 3 bases respectively, with 9 bases between them. The CDR3 here is CASSTSGYEQYF. CDR3 bases read: TGTGCCAGCAGTACATCGGGCTACGAG. Filled out from reference TRBV5-6 and TRBJ2-7, the complete variable domain reads DAGVTQSPTHLIKTRGQQVTLRCSPKSGHDTVSWYQQALGQGPQFIFQYYEEEERQRGNFPDRFSGHQFPNYSSELNVNALLLGDSALYLCASSTSGYEQYFGPGTRLTVT.

As regards this clone: The DNA ends 3 residues before the CDR3 does, and the rest of the CDR3 is filled in from the germline J gene. V gene TRBV20-1 combines with J gene TRBJ2-5; 8 bases fit TRBD2. This CDR3 comprises 14 residues. Germline CDR1 is DFQATT and CDR2 is SNEGSKA (reference sequence). V was pared by 6 bases and J by 4 bases, with 10 bases of the junction left unmatched. The CDR3 reads CSASVGTSRETQYF. CDR3 DNA (partial): TGCAGTGCCAGCGTAGGGACTAGTCGAGAGACC.

In this sample, this clone turned up many times. The read comes to an end 3 residues before the CDR3 does, leaving the germline J gene to fill in the end. The chain recombines TRBV18 with TRBJ1-1, with TRBD1 matching 9 bases. J lost 1 base, V lost 1 base, and 7 bases had no gene match. The CDR3 contains 17 residues. Germline V gene sequence: CDR1 KGHSH, CDR2 LQKENI. The CDR3 here is CASSPRGTGQGNTEAFF. The sequenced part of the CDR3 DNA is TGTGCCAGCTCACCACGGGGGACAGGGCAGGGGAACACTGAA.

This clone was observed many times. The read ends 3 residues before the CDR3 terminus; that terminus is restored from the germline J gene. This chain joins TRBV2 and TRBJ1-1; D ambiguous. There are 13 residues in the CDR3. Looked up from germline, CDR1 is SNHLY and CDR2 is FYNNEI. The V and J ends lost 8 bases and 4 bases respectively, with 14 bases between them. This chain's CDR3 is CASSRGGFTEAFF. The CDR3 bases that were read are TGTGCCAGCTCCCGGGGAGGGTTCACTGAA.

This clone was found many times. Coverage ceases 3 residues before the CDR3 finishes, and the germline J gene fills in the end. The rearrangement links TRBV28 to TRBJ1-1; no clear D gene. The germline V gene has CDR1 MDHEN and CDR2 SYDVKM. The CDR3 covers 13 residues. Partial CDR3 DNA: TGTGCCAGCAGTTCCCTTCCGGCGGGGGAA. Translating it yields CASSSLPAGE. The CDR3 as a whole reads CASSSLPAGEAFF.

Many counts were recorded for this clone. The read terminates 3 residues before the CDR3 end, so the remaining end is supplied by the germline J gene. The V and J genes are TRBV28 and TRBJ2-7, with 8 bases matching TRBD1. CDR3 length: 16 amino acids. Germline CDR1 is MDHEN and CDR2 is SYDVKM. The ends lost 4 bases at V and 2 bases at J; junction bases unmatched: 10. The CDR3 here is CASSSDGQGRPYEQYF. CDR3 DNA (partial): TGTGCCAGCAGTTCGGACGGACAGGGCCGTCCCTACGAG.

Details on this clone: The CDR3 goes on 3 residues after the read ends, and that part is filled in from the germline J gene. The chain couples TRBV2 to TRBJ2-5, with 9 positions matching TRBD2. The CDR3 extends over 14 amino acids. The germline gives CDR1 SNHLY, CDR2 FYNNEI. V lost 7 bases to trimming and J lost 3 bases; unmatched junction nucleotides: 6. The CDR3 bases that were read are TGTGCCAGCACAGAGCGGGAGGCCAAAGAGACC. This sequence encodes CASTEREAKET. The full CDR3 sequence reads CASTEREAKETQYF.

CDR3 residues: CASTNRGIYGYTF. Incomplete CDR3 DNA: TGTGCCAGCACTAACAGGGGCATCTATGGC. The chain joins TRBV2 to TRBJ1-2; 7 bases line up with TRBD1. The read is 3 residues too short to cover the CDR3 end, so that end is filled in from the germline J gene. V was pared by 7 bases and J by 4 bases, with 6 bases of the junction left unmatched. The CDR3 has 13 residues. Germline CDR1 reads SNHLY; CDR2 reads FYNNEI.

This clone was detected only a few times. Read data end 3 residues before the CDR3 end; the end is taken from the germline J gene. The chain recombines TRBV19 with TRBJ2-2, with 7 bases aligning to TRBD2. This CDR3 has 13 amino acids. With V trimmed by 3 bases and J by 8 bases, 3 bases remained unmatched. Looked up from germline, CDR1 is LNHDA and CDR2 is SQIVND (reference sequence). CDR3 DNA (partial): TGTGCCAGTAGTATGCGGGAGTCTGGGGAG. The encoded protein is CASSMRESGE. In full, the CDR3 is CASSMRESGELFF.

This clone was detected only a few times. The CDR3 end lies 3 residues beyond the end of the read and is filled in from the germline J gene. The V call is TRBV19, the J call TRBJ2-7; 8 bases are shared with TRBD2. Germline CDR1 LNHDA, CDR2 SQIVND (reference sequence). V trimming: 9 bases; J trimming: 3 bases; junction bases outside the gene matches: 19. CDR3 length equals 17 residues. The CDR3 bases that were read are TGTGCCAGCAGGAAGTCGGGGGGGGGACGGCGGCTCTACGAG. Translating gives CASRKSGGGRRLYE. The whole CDR3 is CASRKSGGGRRLYEQYF.

This clone was found many times. The read ends 3 residues shy of where the CDR3 ends; the end is completed using the germline J gene. The chain is built from TRBV7-9 and TRBJ1-4, with D perhaps matching TRBD1 (5 bases). The CDR3 covers 15 residues. Germline CDR1 is SEHNR and CDR2 is FQNEAQ (reference sequence). V was pared by 4 bases and J by 3 bases, with 12 bases between. The part of the CDR3 DNA that was read is TGTGCCAGCAGCTGGTCGGGGGGTTCTAATGAAAAA. Amino acid sequence: CASSWSGGSNEK. The CDR3 in its entirety is CASSWSGGSNEKLFF.

This clone was counted at least ten times. The observed sequence ends 3 residues before the CDR3 terminus, with the missing tail filled in from the germline J gene. The V gene is TRBV18, the J gene TRBJ2-7, with 11 positions matching TRBD2. The V and J ends lost 6 bases and 5 bases, in that order; junction bases with no gene match: 6. This CDR3 has 14 residues. Germline V lookup: CDR1 KGHSH, CDR2 LQKENI. Incomplete CDR3 DNA: TGTGCCAGCTCCCCAACTAGCGGGAGTAACGAG. Protein product: CASSPTSGSNE. The whole CDR3 sequence reads CASSPTSGSNEQYF.

This clone ranks as medium-sized. Partial CDR3 DNA: TGTGCCAGCGGGCGACTGGGGCCTAACACTGAA. As protein: CASGRLGPNTE. The CDR3 in full is CASGRLGPNTEAFF. J is TRBJ1-1 and V is TRBV19; a weak D match, TRBD1 (5 bases). The sequence runs out 3 residues before the end of the CDR3; the remainder is reconstructed from the germline J gene. CDR1 is LNHDA, CDR2 SQIVND, per germline (reference sequence). This CDR3 spans 14 amino acids. V lost 9 bases and J lost 2, with 16 bases in between.

The CDR3 loop is CASSLGSGRANIQYF. CDR3 DNA, as far as it was read: TGCGCCAGCAGCCTGGGGTCGGGCAGGGCCAACATT. The chain joins TRBV5-1 to TRBJ2-4, with D possibly TRBD1 on 5 matching bases. The read is 3 residues too short to cover the CDR3 end, so that end is filled in from the germline J gene. Germline V gives CDR1 SGHRS, CDR2 YFSETQ. Trimming removed 4 bases at V and 7 bases at J, with 18 bases between. The CDR3 consists of 15 residues.

Of note for this clone: The read finishes 3 residues shy of the CDR3 end, and the germline J gene is used to complete it. V and J are TRBV19 and TRBJ2-5; D may be TRBD1 (5 bases). Germline CDR1 is LNHDA and CDR2 is SQIVND (reference sequence). V dropped 5 bases and J dropped 2 bases, with 12 bases sitting between them. The CDR3 sequence is 14 residues long. The CDR3 bases that were read are TGTGCCAGTAGTCGCACAGACAGTCAAGAGACC. Translated: CASSRTDSQET. The full CDR3 protein is CASSRTDSQETQYF.

A remark on this clone: The DNA ends 3 residues before the CDR3 does, and the rest of the CDR3 is filled in from the germline J gene. The chain is built from TRBV7-2 and TRBJ1-2; D unclear. The V end was cut by 7 bases, the J end by 3 bases, with 15 bases between. The CDR3 runs to 14 residues. Germline CDR1 reads SGHTA; CDR2 reads FQGNSA. CDR3 DNA, as far as it was read: TGTGCCAGCAACAACGCTGGCGGCTACTATGGC. Amino acids: CASNNAGGYYG. The whole CDR3 is CASNNAGGYYGYTF. Variable domain in full (rest from reference TRBV7-2 and TRBJ1-2): GAGVSQSPSNKVTEKGKDVELRCDPISGHTALYWYRQSLGQGLEFLIYFQGNSAPDKSGLPSDRFSAERTGGSVSTLTIQRTQQEDSAVYLCASNNAGGYYGYTFGSGTRLTVV.

As for this clone: The junction departs from germline at one end; a sequencing error may be responsible. The observed sequence ends 3 residues before the CDR3 terminus, with the missing tail filled in from the germline J gene. The chain is built from TRBV2 and TRBJ1-4; 8 nucleotides agree with TRBD1. The CDR3 loop spans 17 amino acids. Per the germline V gene, CDR1 is SNHLY and CDR2 is FYNNEI. The CDR3 region is CASREGQGGSANEKLFF. CDR3 bases read: TGTGCCAGCAGGGAAGGACAGGGAGGCTCGGCTAATGAAAAA. The full variable domain, rest sourced from reference TRBV2 and TRBJ1-4, is EPEVTQTPSHQVTQMGQEVILRCVPISNHLYFYWYRQILGQKVEFLVSFYNNEISEKSEIFDDQFSVERPDGSNFTLKIRSTKLEDSAMYFCASREGQGGSANEKLFFGSGTQLSVL.

This clone was observed at least ten times. The CDR3 is cut off 3 residues early in the read; its end comes from the germline J gene. The sample holds other DNA sequences that translate to the same CDR3. The chain employs TRBV2 and TRBJ1-3; D unresolved. Looked up from germline, CDR1 is SNHLY and CDR2 is FYNNEI. The CDR3 has 15 amino acids. Trimming cost V 4 bases and J 3 bases, with 13 bases left between them. The CDR3 protein is CASSVNPASGNTIYF. CDR3 DNA (partial): TGTGCCAGCAGTGTCAATCCAGCGAGTGGAAACACC.

This clone showed up many times. Read sequence stops 3 residues before the CDR3 end, and the germline J gene provides the missing end. The chain uses TRBV19 and TRBJ1-5; 10 nucleotides match TRBD1. The CDR3 extends over 17 amino acids. Germline CDR1 LNHDA, CDR2 SQIVND (reference sequence). With V trimmed by 5 bases and J by 0 bases, 7 bases remained unmatched. This chain's CDR3 is CASSETGGFNSNQPQHF. The CDR3 bases that were read are TGTGCCAGTAGTGAGACAGGGGGCTTTAATAGCAATCAGCCC.